A single T cell receptor beta chain is shown here with its context. What it binds is unknown. Time point indicated: week 3, after first cycle of checkpoint inhibitor. One draw preceded checkpoint blockade; another followed its first cycle at week 3. CDR3 length: 15 residues. Germline V lookup: CDR1 MNHEY, CDR2 SVGAGI. The germline V and J ends were trimmed by 7 bases and 5 bases, with 15 bases remaining between them. This record comes from a study of blood T cell dynamics during melanoma immunotherapy. Profiled with immunoSEQ multiplex PCR; TCRdb holds only in-frame clones, not every one. Here the sample spans some 4,000 clones, more than 60% being singletons. The study's findings and limits: The study could not tell melanoma-specific clones from general immune activation.

Sequences were derived from blood, sampled from a patient treated with checkpoint blockade. The sequence was collected from a human donor with melanoma. The chain carries TRBV6-5 and TRBJ1-6; possibly TRBD1 for D (5 bases). The CDR3 sequence: CASNGGGVNNSPLHF. The CDR3 nucleotides read TGTGCCAGCAACGGCGGGGGAGTAAATAATTCACCCCTCCACTTT.